The sequence of this T cell receptor (beta chain) was determined in a study of identical twins. Each CDR3 protein gets one entry after TCRdb re-called the 5' RACE reads with MiXCR. The data contain around 570,000 distinct CDR3 sequences, 7.5% to 10% of them singletons. Looked up from germline, CDR1 is LGHNA and CDR2 is YNFKEQ. Between the trimmed V and J ends, which lost 0 bases and 10 bases, there was a span of 16 bases. The CDR3 covers 15 residues. For this clonotype: Its antigen remains unidentified.

Study-wide points: Within cord blood, abundant beta clonotypes carried fewer insertions, but memory repertoires showed no such trend.

Donors were all healthy Caucasians. These same records also appear under a second study, on yellow fever vaccine responses in identical twins.

Sequencing was carried out using PBMCs. The receptor was derived from a woman younger than 30 in good health. The V call is TRBV4-2, the J call TRBJ2-1; perhaps TRBD2 as D (5 bases). The CDR3 nucleotides are TGTGCCAGCAGCCAAGAAGAGACCCAGGCGGGCGAGCAGTTCTTC. Translated, it gives CASSQEETQAGEQFF.